This TCR beta chain is drawn from a study of blood T cell repertoires in COVID-19. Here immunoSEQ multiplex PCR was the method, and the copy in TCRdb shows in-frame clones only, minus some. The table shows roughly 250,000 clones, with 75% to 90% occurring only once. V dropped 3 bases and J dropped 3 bases, with 15 bases sitting between them. There are 16 residues in the CDR3. Germline V gene data show CDR1 as MDHEN and CDR2 as SYDVKM. V is TRBV28 and J is TRBJ1-3; weak D call: TRBD1 (6 bases). The receptor was isolated from a woman aged 55-69 years with active or convalescent COVID-19. The sequencing input was peripheral blood. For the CDR3, the DNA is TGTGCCAGCAGTTTGGGCGGAGGACAGCATGGAAACACCATATATTTT. Protein product: CASSLGGGQHGNTIYF. Based on the CDR3 plus reference TRBV28 and TRBJ1-3, the full variable domain is DVKVTQSSRYLVKRTGEKVFLECVQDMDHENMFWYRQDPGLGLRLIYFSYDVKMKEKGDIPEGYSVSREKKERFSLILESASTNQTSMYLCASSLGGGQHGNTIYFGEGSWLTVV.